Below are 27 T cell receptor beta chains sequenced from a single sample in a study of OX40 agonist ivuxolimab in advanced cancers. This table comes from immunoSEQ multiplex PCR, and its TCRdb copy is limited to in-frame clones, with some not included. The table lists about 25,000 clones, about 80% of them singletons. Sequenced here: CD4+ or CD8+ T cells sorted from blood, sampled in a trial of the OX40 agonist ivuxolimab. The receptors were sampled from an adult with an advanced solid tumor such as melanoma, head and neck, liver or kidney cancer.

The chain uses TRBV19 and TRBJ2-5, with 8 bases aligning to TRBD2. The J segment lost 4 bases and the V segment lost 6 bases, leaving 7 bases of the junction unmatched. This CDR3 is built from 14 residues. CDR1 LNHDA and CDR2 SQIVND come from the germline V gene (reference sequence). The CDR3 region has the DNA TGTGCCAGTAGCTTCCTCGGGGGGGCAGAGACCCAGTACTTC. Translated, it gives CASSFLGGAETQYF.

This rearrangement joins TRBV4-1 to TRBJ2-1; a weak D match, TRBD2 (5 bases). Between the trimmed V and J ends, which lost 4 bases and 8 bases, there was a span of 21 bases. The CDR3 has 16 residues. CDR1 and CDR2 (germline): MGHRA, YSYEKL. The CDR3 nucleotides read TGCGCCAGCAGCCGCGGCGGGCGGAGGCGGATAGATGAGCAGTTCTTC. Its translation is CASSRGGRRRIDEQFF.

J is TRBJ2-7 and V is TRBV20-1; D unresolved. CDR3 size: 11 residues. Germline CDR1 and CDR2: DFQATT and SNEGSKA (reference sequence). V dropped 5 bases and J dropped 5 bases, with 10 bases sitting between them. Written as DNA, the CDR3 is TGCAGTGCTGCACAAGGGAACGAGCAGTACTTC. Translated, it gives CSAAQGNEQYF.

The chain recombines TRBV18 with TRBJ2-2, with a tentative D call TRBD1 (6 bases). CDR1 and CDR2 (germline): KGHSH, LQKENI. V was clipped by 1 base and J by 5 bases, with 8 bases between them. This CDR3 spans 14 amino acids. CDR3 DNA: TGTGCCAGCTCACCACGGACAGAAACCGGGGAGCTGTTTTTT. Translating it yields CASSPRTETGELFF. Filled out from reference TRBV18 and TRBJ2-2, the complete variable domain reads NAGVMQNPRHLVRRRGQEARLRCSPMKGHSHVYWYRQLPEEGLKFMVYLQKENIIDESGMPKERFSAEFPKEGPSILRIQQVVRGDSAAYFCASSPRTETGELFFGEGSRLTVL.

This clone was counted between two and nine times. This rearrangement joins TRBV6-5 to TRBJ1-2; unclear D gene. This CDR3 has 11 amino acids. Germline V gene data show CDR1 as MNHEY and CDR2 as SVGAGI. The ends were cut back, 6 bases at V and 8 bases at J, with 10 bases in the middle. DNA for the CDR3: TGTGCCAGCAGGTCCCCGTCCGGCTACACCTTC. Its protein product is CASRSPSGYTF.

This chain connects TRBV29-1 to TRBJ1-1; no definite D call. The length of the CDR3 is 11 residues. V lost 4 bases and J lost 1, with 4 bases in between. Germline CDR1 SQVTM, CDR2 ANQGSEA. For the CDR3, the DNA is TGCAGCGTTGGGTCGAACACTGAAGCTTTCTTT. Translation: CSVGSNTEAFF.

The chain has TRBV5-1 and TRBJ1-2; TRBD1 agrees at 8 bases. Germline V lookup: CDR1 SGHRS, CDR2 YFSETQ. The V segment lost 5 bases and the J segment 8 bases; nucleotides outside the gene matches: 8. The CDR3 is 13 amino acids. The CDR3 loop reads CASREQGGDGYTF. CDR3 sequence (DNA): TGCGCCAGCAGGGAACAGGGGGGCGACGGCTACACCTTC.

This chain joins TRBV5-8 and TRBJ2-5; no clear D. There are 15 residues in the CDR3. Germline CDR1 SGHTS, CDR2 YDEGEE. V lost 1 base to trimming and J lost 5 bases, with 15 bases between them. CDR3 residues: CASSLTATRVETQYF. The DNA of the CDR3 is TGTGCCAGCAGCTTGACGGCCACCCGGGTGGAGACCCAGTACTTC.

V gene TRBV28 combines with J gene TRBJ2-7; a possible D gene is TRBD2 (5 bases). The germline gives CDR1 MDHEN, CDR2 SYDVKM. V gave up 5 bases and J gave up 4 bases, with 12 bases separating them. The CDR3 loop spans 13 amino acids. The CDR3 sequence is CASSKGGRYEQYF. DNA of the CDR3: TGTGCCAGCAGTAAAGGAGGCCGGTACGAGCAGTACTTC.

V is TRBV5-1 and J is TRBJ1-5; D not certain. Germline V lookup: CDR1 SGHRS, CDR2 YFSETQ. This CDR3 is built from 13 residues. V was trimmed by 4 bases and J by 5 bases, leaving 10 bases between them. For the CDR3, the DNA is TGCGCCAGCAGCCCCCAGTCGGATCAGCCCCAGCATTTT. Protein sequence: CASSPQSDQPQHF.

This chain uses TRBV5-5 with TRBJ1-1; weak D call: TRBD1 (6 bases). Trimming cost V 5 bases and J 3 bases, with 14 bases left between them. Per germline, CDR1 SGHKS and CDR2 YYEKEE (reference sequence). The CDR3 is 14 residues long. As DNA, the CDR3 is TGTGCCAGCAGTACCAGGGGAAGCGACACTGAAGCTTTCTTT. This codes for CASSTRGSDTEAFF. The whole variable domain, remainder taken from reference TRBV5-5 and TRBJ1-1, is DAGVTQSPTHLIKTRGQQVTLRCSPISGHKSVSWYQQVLGQGPQFIFQYYEKEERGRGNFPDRFSARQFPNYSSELNVNALLLGDSALYLCASSTRGSDTEAFFGQGTRLTVV.

V and J are TRBV29-1 and TRBJ2-3; weak D call: TRBD1 (5 bases). V was cut by 1 base and J by 0 bases, with 11 bases left in between. CDR3 size: 15 residues. The germline gives CDR1 SQVTM, CDR2 ANQGSEA. For the CDR3, the DNA is TGCAGCGTTGAAGGGGGCGCGATTAGCACAGATACGCAGTATTTT. Translated: CSVEGGAISTDTQYF.

The chain joins TRBV5-3 to TRBJ2-2; TRBD1 might be the D (5 bases). TRBV5-3 falls under the ORF class, with uncertain function. This CDR3 region has 15 residues. V lost 7 bases and J lost 4, with 17 bases in between. CDR3: CARGAGNDFTGELFF. As DNA, the CDR3 is TGTGCCAGAGGTGCAGGGAACGATTTCACCGGGGAGCTGTTTTTT.

The chain employs TRBV10-3 and TRBJ2-2, with 8 bases matching TRBD1. The V gene end was trimmed by 7 bases and the J gene end by 3 bases; junction bases not matched to a gene: 4. The V gene's germline CDR1 is ENHRY and CDR2 SYGVKD. This CDR3 has 14 amino acids. CDR3 in DNA: TGTGCCATCACCCTGGACAGGGACACCGGGGAGCTGTTTTTT. This codes for CAITLDRDTGELFF.

The chain uses TRBV30 and TRBJ2-4; 10 bases are a match to TRBD2. The CDR3 sequence is 20 residues long. Germline-derived CDR1 and CDR2 are GTSNPN and SVGIG (reference sequence). The ends lost 2 bases at V and 6 bases at J; junction bases unmatched: 22. This chain's CDR3 is CAWSFVVLAGDFFLRNIQYF. Here the CDR3 DNA reads TGTGCCTGGAGTTTTGTTGTCCTAGCGGGAGATTTTTTTTTGCGAAACATTCAGTACTTC. The entire variable domain, with the rest obtained from reference TRBV30 and TRBJ2-4, is as follows: SQTIHQWPATLVQPVGSPLSLECTVEGTSNPNLYWYRQAAGRGLQLLFYSVGIGQISSEVPQNLSASRPQDRQFILSSKKLLLSDSGFYLCAWSFVVLAGDFFLRNIQYFGAGTRLSVL.

The chain's CDR3 is CASSQRYTEAFF. DNA of the CDR3: TGTGCCAGCAGCCAGCGCTACACTGAAGCTTTCTTT. This chain joins TRBV11-2 and TRBJ1-1, with D unresolved. The germline V gene encodes CDR1 SGHAT and CDR2 FQNNGV. The ends were cut back, 5 bases at V and 3 bases at J, with 7 bases in the middle. This CDR3 contains 12 residues.

V gene TRBV28 combines with J gene TRBJ2-7; 7 positions match TRBD2. CDR1 is MDHEN, CDR2 SYDVKM, per germline. The V and J ends lost 6 bases and 2 bases, in that order; junction bases with no gene match: 10. This CDR3 is 15 amino acids long. CDR3 DNA sequence: TGTGCCAGCAGCCTCGGTGGGGGGGGTACCTACGAGCAGTACTTC. Encoded protein: CASSLGGGGTYEQYF.

Note on this clone: The junction departs from germline at one end; a sequencing error may be responsible. The chain joins TRBV7-7 to TRBJ1-3; 7 positions agree with TRBD1. The CDR3 has 13 amino acids. Per germline, CDR1 SSHAT and CDR2 FNYEAQ (reference sequence). CDR3 sequence reads: CASSPGQGNTIYF. The DNA for the CDR3 is TGTGCTAGCAGCCCGGGACAGGGAAACACCATATATTTT.

This clone was counted once. The chain recombines TRBV10-3 with TRBJ2-5, with D perhaps given as TRBD1 or TRBD2 (5 bases each). The CDR3 has 11 residues. The V end lost 8 bases, the J end lost 4 bases, and 8 bases lay between the germline ends. CDR1 ENHRY and CDR2 SYGVKD come from the germline V gene. CDR3 sequence reads: CAISGGETQYF. Here the CDR3 DNA reads TGTGCCATCTCTGGGGGAGAGACCCAGTACTTC.

The chain recombines TRBV28 with TRBJ1-3; possible D gene TRBD1, 6 bases. CDR3 length: 16 amino acids. The germline V gene encodes CDR1 MDHEN and CDR2 SYDVKM. Deletions cut 6 bases from V and 1 base from J, with 16 bases between. DNA of the CDR3: TGTGCCAGCAGGGCCCCGGGACAACTTTCTGGAAACACCATATATTTT. This encodes CASRAPGQLSGNTIYF. The full variable domain, with the rest looked up from reference TRBV28 and TRBJ1-3, is DVKVTQSSRYLVKRTGEKVFLECVQDMDHENMFWYRQDPGLGLRLIYFSYDVKMKEKGDIPEGYSVSREKKERFSLILESASTNQTSMYLCASRAPGQLSGNTIYFGEGSWLTVV.

J is TRBJ2-3 and V is TRBV4-2; 10 bases match TRBD2. The length of the CDR3 is 15 residues. Per germline, CDR1 LGHNA and CDR2 YNFKEQ. V lost 4 bases, J lost 1 base, and 2 bases stayed unmatched. The CDR3 sequence is CASSPGTSGTDTQYF. CDR3 in DNA: TGTGCCAGCAGCCCCGGGACTAGCGGCACAGATACGCAGTATTTT.

This clone was counted once. The chain links TRBV27 to TRBJ2-3, with 9 bases fitting TRBD2. CDR3 length equals 14 residues. The germline V gene encodes CDR1 MNHEY and CDR2 SMNVEV (reference sequence). The V segment lost 7 bases and the J segment 2 bases; nucleotides outside the gene matches: 4. The CDR3: CASTGGRATDTQYF. The CDR3 nucleotides read TGTGCCAGCACGGGCGGGAGGGCCACAGATACGCAGTATTTT.

DNA for the CDR3: TGTGCCAGCAGCTTGTATGGGGCCTACGAGCAGTACTTC. Translating gives CASSLYGAYEQYF. This chain connects TRBV5-4 to TRBJ2-7; D remains ambiguous. CDR1 is SGHNT, CDR2 YYREEE, per germline (reference sequence). This CDR3 is built from 13 residues. V was pared by 1 base and J by 2 bases, with 7 bases between.

The J gene is TRBJ1-1, the V gene TRBV5-1, with 9 bases that match TRBD1. This CDR3 comprises 13 residues. The trim removed 4 bases at V and 4 bases at J, leaving 2 bases unmatched. The germline gives CDR1 SGHRS, CDR2 YFSETQ. Here the CDR3 reads CASSMDRGTEAFF. For the CDR3, the DNA is TGCGCCAGCAGCATGGACAGGGGCACTGAAGCTTTCTTT.

The V gene is TRBV27, the J gene TRBJ2-3; 10 positions match TRBD2. The CDR3 covers 15 residues. Germline CDR1 reads MNHEY; CDR2 reads SMNVEV (reference sequence). Trimming at V came to 4 bases and at J to 0 bases, leaving 1 base not matched to a gene. DNA for the CDR3: TGTGCCAGCAGTTGGACTAGCGGAAGCACAGATACGCAGTATTTT. The encoded protein is CASSWTSGSTDTQYF.

V is TRBV28 and J is TRBJ2-1, with 10 nucleotides matching TRBD2. Germline V gene sequence: CDR1 MDHEN, CDR2 SYDVKM. V shed 6 bases, J shed 7 bases, and the junction held 12 bases outside the gene matches. The CDR3 sequence is 16 residues long. The CDR3 sequence is CASSYDWTSGGNEQFF. Here the CDR3 DNA reads TGTGCCAGCAGCTACGACTGGACTAGCGGAGGAAATGAGCAGTTCTTC.

J is TRBJ2-1 and V is TRBV28; a possible D gene is TRBD2 (5 bases). Germline V gives CDR1 MDHEN, CDR2 SYDVKM. This CDR3 region has 13 residues. Trimming stripped 6 bases from V and 7 bases from J, with 13 bases between. CDR3 in DNA: TGTGCCAGCAGCCGGGGAGCCTGGAATGAGCAGTTCTTC. Amino acids: CASSRGAWNEQFF.